The 30 T cell receptor beta chains in this list originate from one sample, sequenced in a study of cytomegalovirus exposure and HLA in healthy donors. Primers: 60 Vbeta forward and 13 Jbeta reverse. The assay was immunoSEQ multiplex PCR, and TCRdb's table has in-frame clones only and misses some. The data hold 150,000 to 200,000 clones, with roughly 85% observed a single time. Sequencing was done on a sample of PBMCs. These receptors all come from a man aged 50 to 59 in good health and CMV-seropositive.

CDR3 nucleotide sequence: TGTGCCAGCAGCTTGGGACAGGGGGTTGTTCAGCCCCAGCATTTT. Its translation: CASSLGQGVVQPQHF. J is TRBJ1-5 and V is TRBV5-5, with 9 bases aligning to TRBD1. Germline V gene lookup returns CDR1 SGHKS and CDR2 YYEKEE (reference sequence). Losses at the gene ends were 0 bases for V and 6 bases for J; bases not matched to a gene: 4. CDR3 length: 15 amino acids.

The chain is built from TRBV6-6 and TRBJ1-1; D ambiguous. CDR1 is MNHNY, CDR2 SVGAGI, per germline (reference sequence). The CDR3 spans 14 residues. Trimming removed 9 bases at V and 3 bases at J, with 17 bases between. The CDR3: CASRRGRADTEAFF. In DNA, the CDR3 is TGTGCCAGTAGAAGAGGGAGGGCGGACACTGAAGCTTTCTTT.

The genes are TRBV19 and TRBJ2-7, with 7 bases aligning to TRBD1. Germline V gene sequence: CDR1 LNHDA, CDR2 SQIVND (reference sequence). Unmatched junction bases numbered 9, after V lost 3 bases and J lost 4 bases. The CDR3 is 15 residues long. The CDR3: CASSMGDRAVYEQYF. Here the CDR3 DNA reads TGTGCCAGTAGTATGGGCGACAGGGCAGTATACGAGCAGTACTTC.

V gene TRBV7-8 combines with J gene TRBJ2-3, with D perhaps matching TRBD2 (5 bases). This CDR3 comprises 14 residues. Germline V gene data show CDR1 as SGHVS and CDR2 as FQNEAQ. V was cut by 4 bases and J by 2 bases, with 10 bases left in between. The DNA of the CDR3 is TGTGCCAGCAGCTCCCGGGATATCACAGATACGCAGTATTTT. This translates into CASSSRDITDTQYF.

The V call is TRBV7-9, the J call TRBJ1-5, with 9 bases aligning to TRBD1. The CDR3 spans 15 residues. J gave up 2 bases and V 8 bases, and 7 bases lay outside the gene matches. Looked up from germline, CDR1 is SEHNR and CDR2 is FQNEAQ (reference sequence). This chain's CDR3 is CASGQGRVGNQPQHF. The CDR3 nucleotides read TGTGCCAGCGGACAGGGGAGAGTGGGCAATCAGCCCCAGCATTTT. Full variable domain (remainder filled in from reference TRBV7-9 and TRBJ1-5): DTGVSQNPRHKITKRGQNVTFRCDPISEHNRLYWYRQTLGQGPEFLTYFQNEAQLEKSRLLSDRFSAERPKGSFSTLEIQRTEQGDSAMYLCASGQGRVGNQPQHFGDGTRLSIL.

The sample holds a few counts of this clone. The rearrangement uses TRBV19 and TRBJ1-2; weak D call: TRBD1 (5 bases). CDR3 length: 13 amino acids. V lost 9 bases, J lost 1 base, and 12 bases lay in between. Germline V gene data show CDR1 as LNHDA and CDR2 as SQIVND (reference sequence). The CDR3 here is CASWTFDNYGYTF. CDR3 DNA: TGTGCCAGCTGGACATTCGATAACTATGGCTACACCTTC.

This chain joins TRBV12-5 and TRBJ2-2, with a possible D match to TRBD1 (6 bases). The CDR3 extends over 12 amino acids. Germline-derived CDR1 and CDR2 are LGHNT and FRNRAP. V was pared by 5 bases and J by 6 bases, with 7 bases between. The CDR3 protein is CASGRGSGELFF. CDR3 coding DNA: TGTGCTAGTGGTAGGGGGTCCGGGGAGCTGTTTTTT.

This rearrangement joins TRBV7-6 to TRBJ2-5; weak D call: TRBD1 (5 bases). The CDR3 loop spans 17 amino acids. The V gene's germline CDR1 is SGHVS and CDR2 FNYEAQ. Trimming cost V 1 base and J 4 bases, with 19 bases left between them. The CDR3 loop reads CASSLEAIGQGSETQYF. The DNA for the CDR3 is TGTGCCAGCAGCTTAGAAGCGATCGGACAAGGGTCAGAGACCCAGTACTTC.

The genes are TRBV28 and TRBJ1-2; tentatively, D is TRBD1 (6 bases). Germline V gives CDR1 MDHEN, CDR2 SYDVKM. The CDR3 loop spans 14 amino acids. V lost 5 bases and J 4 bases, leaving 14 bases between the germline ends. CDR3 nucleotide sequence: TGTGCCAGCAGTCCCGGGGCAGGGGTCTATGGCTACACCTTC. It codes for CASSPGAGVYGYTF.

The chain employs TRBV15 and TRBJ2-7; D gene unclear. This CDR3 contains 12 residues. Germline loops: CDR1 LNHNV, CDR2 YYDKDF (reference sequence). V was trimmed by 0 bases and J by 3 bases, leaving 3 bases between them. CDR3 in DNA: TGTGCCACCAGCAGAGACAACTACGAGCAGTACTTC. It translates to CATSRDNYEQYF.

V usage is TRBV6-1 and J usage is TRBJ2-2; 7 bases fit TRBD1. V dropped 4 bases and J dropped 5; count of bases not matched to a gene: 1. The germline V gene has CDR1 MNHNS and CDR2 SASEGT. The CDR3 covers 13 residues. The CDR3 region has the DNA TGTGCCAGCAGTGGACAGGGAACCGGGGAGCTGTTTTTT. Amino acids: CASSGQGTGELFF.

The rearrangement links TRBV2 to TRBJ2-3; tentative D call: TRBD1 (6 bases). Looked up from germline, CDR1 is SNHLY and CDR2 is FYNNEI. The CDR3 sequence is 16 residues long. V shed 0 bases and J shed 0 bases, with 10 bases lying between them. CDR3 protein: CASSEATGPSTDTQYF. As DNA, the CDR3 is TGTGCCAGCAGTGAAGCCACAGGGCCCAGCACAGATACGCAGTATTTT.

The CDR3 here is CASSPGQGDTIYF. Here the CDR3 DNA reads TGCGCCAGCAGCCCCGGACAGGGAGACACCATATATTTT. The gene calls are TRBV4-1 and TRBJ1-3; TRBD1 matches at 8 bases. CDR1 is MGHRA, CDR2 YSYEKL, per germline. The CDR3 is 13 residues long. Trimming took 4 bases from V and 8 from J; bases not matched to a gene: 4.

The chain has TRBV7-6 and TRBJ1-2, with 8 bases fitting TRBD1. V lost 5 bases and J lost 5; bases outside the gene matches: 7. Germline V lookup: CDR1 SGHVS, CDR2 FNYEAQ. This CDR3 contains 14 residues. CDR3 DNA: TGTGCCAGCAGCCAGACGACAGGGGTATATGGCTACACCTTC. Protein product: CASSQTTGVYGYTF.

The gene calls are TRBV23-1 and TRBJ2-1, with 7 nucleotides matching TRBD1. TRBV23-1 is treated as an ORF (open reading frame) with a function not yet certain. With 6 bases clipped from V and 5 bases from J, the junction kept 13 bases outside the gene matches. The CDR3 sequence is 16 residues long. The CDR3 DNA reads TGCGCCAGCAGACCCTTCACAGGGGATTCGGACAATGAGCAGTTCTTC. It translates to CASRPFTGDSDNEQFF.

This chain links TRBV6-6 with TRBJ2-7, with 8 positions matching TRBD1. V gave up 10 bases and J gave up 1 base; unmatched junction bases: 12. Germline V gives CDR1 MNHNY, CDR2 SVGAGI (reference sequence). The CDR3 is 15 residues long. In DNA, the CDR3 is TGTGCCACCGATTCTTCAACAGGGGGGTCCTACGAGCAGTACTTC. This translates into CATDSSTGGSYEQYF.

The rearrangement uses TRBV6-5 and TRBJ2-2; no reliable D call. Between the trimmed V and J ends, which lost 2 bases and 2 bases, there was a span of 6 bases. The CDR3 consists of 14 residues. The germline V gene has CDR1 MNHEY and CDR2 SVGAGI. The CDR3 DNA is TGTGCCAGCAGTTACGAGGTTAACACCGGGGAGCTGTTTTTT. It is translated as CASSYEVNTGELFF.

In its sample, this clone was seen a few times. The CDR3 is CASSGGVPGNTIYF. In DNA form, the CDR3 reads TGTGCCAGCAGTGGGGGGGTTCCTGGAAACACCATATATTTT. The chain is built from TRBV6-6 and TRBJ1-3; perhaps TRBD1 as D (5 bases). The CDR3 is 14 amino acids. V was trimmed by 5 bases and J by 2 bases, leaving 10 bases between them. CDR1 and CDR2 (germline): MNHNY, SVGAGI (reference sequence).

The rearrangement uses TRBV4-1 and TRBJ2-2, with D perhaps TRBD2 (6 bases). Trimming removed 0 bases at V and 6 bases at J, with 11 bases between. The CDR3 runs to 15 residues. Per the germline V gene, CDR1 is MGHRA and CDR2 is YSYEKL. The CDR3 DNA follows: TGCGCCAGCAGCCAAGACCTTCTAGCGTCCGGGGAGCTGTTTTTT. Translation: CASSQDLLASGELFF.

The chain has TRBV7-2 and TRBJ2-3; a possible D gene is TRBD1 (6 bases). CDR1 and CDR2 from the germline V gene are SGHTA and FQGNSA. The CDR3 extends over 16 amino acids. Trimming pared 1 base from V and 4 bases from J, leaving 15 bases between. The CDR3 region has the DNA TGTGCCAGCAGCTTAGGAGGCAGGGGAGCGTCAGATACGCAGTATTTT. Translated: CASSLGGRGASDTQYF.

This clone was observed a handful of times. The CDR3 DNA sequence: TGTGCCAGCAGCCAAGATAGGACTAGCGGGGGTATAGTCACAGATACGCAGTATTTT. Protein: CASSQDRTSGGIVTDTQYF. V usage is TRBV4-2 and J usage is TRBJ2-3, with 13 positions matching TRBD2. In germline, CDR1 is LGHNA, CDR2 YNFKEQ. This CDR3 spans 19 amino acids. With V trimmed by 0 bases and J by 2 bases, 8 bases remained unmatched.

V gene TRBV7-2 combines with J gene TRBJ1-5, with TRBD1 identical over 7 bases. Germline assignment: CDR1 SGHTA and CDR2 FQGNSA. Trimming took 1 base from V and 0 from J; bases not matched to a gene: 6. This CDR3 has 17 residues. The CDR3 sequence: CASSLEGQLYSNQPQHF. In DNA, the CDR3 is TGTGCCAGCAGCTTAGAGGGACAGCTTTATAGCAATCAGCCCCAGCATTTT.

This chain uses TRBV2 with TRBJ2-7, with TRBD1 identical over 8 bases. The CDR3 runs 16 residues. CDR1 is SNHLY, CDR2 FYNNEI, per germline. Trimming took 2 bases from V and 3 from J; bases not matched to a gene: 9. CDR3 amino acids: CASSEIGTGFYYEQYF. The CDR3, as DNA: TGTGCCAGCAGTGAAATTGGGACAGGATTCTACTACGAGCAGTACTTC.

This chain connects TRBV9 to TRBJ2-5; TRBD2 matches at 8 bases. Germline loops: CDR1 SGDLS, CDR2 YYNGEE. The V segment lost 0 bases and the J segment 2 bases; nucleotides outside the gene matches: 3. The CDR3 covers 15 residues. The CDR3 here is CASSVVAGPQETQYF. The CDR3 region has the DNA TGTGCCAGCAGCGTAGTAGCGGGGCCACAAGAGACCCAGTACTTC. Looking up the rest from reference TRBV9 and TRBJ2-5 gives the full variable domain: DSGVTQTPKHLITATGQRVTLRCSPRSGDLSVYWYQQSLDQGLQFLIQYYNGEERAKGNILERFSAQQFPDLHSELNLSSLELGDSALYFCASSVVAGPQETQYFGPGTRLLVL.

This clone was detected a few times. This rearrangement joins TRBV6-1 to TRBJ1-2; 9 bases are a match to TRBD1. Germline CDR1 and CDR2: MNHNS and SASEGT. There are 13 residues in the CDR3. Germline trimming cut 4 bases from V and 8 bases from J; bases unmatched to any gene: 5. The CDR3 DNA is TGTGCCAGCAGTGCACAGGGGGCGGAAGGCTACACCTTC. Translated: CASSAQGAEGYTF.

This sequence joins TRBV4-1 and TRBJ2-2; possible D gene TRBD1, 5 bases. CDR3 size: 16 residues. Germline CDR1 reads MGHRA; CDR2 reads YSYEKL. V lost 4 bases and J lost 3, with 15 bases in between. The CDR3 here is CASSPLGRADTGELFF. The CDR3 nucleotides are TGCGCCAGCAGCCCCCTCGGCAGGGCGGACACCGGGGAGCTGTTTTTT.

The chain links TRBV28 to TRBJ1-3; the D is unclear. Trimming cost V 3 bases and J 0 bases, with 12 bases left between them. The CDR3 totals 16 residues. The germline V gene has CDR1 MDHEN and CDR2 SYDVKM. CDR3 in amino acids: CASSLLAGPSGNTIYF. The CDR3 nucleotides read TGTGCCAGCAGTTTGCTGGCGGGCCCCTCTGGAAACACCATATATTTT.

The chain joins TRBV28 to TRBJ1-2; possibly TRBD1 for D (5 bases). Per germline, CDR1 MDHEN and CDR2 SYDVKM. The CDR3 consists of 15 residues. V gave up 8 bases and J gave up 4 bases, with 20 bases separating them. The CDR3 sequence is CASSIYRGGIYGYTF. The CDR3 DNA sequence: TGTGCCAGCTCCATTTATCGGGGGGGTATCTATGGCTACACCTTC.

V usage is TRBV7-2 and J usage is TRBJ1-5; no clear D. Germline assignment: CDR1 SGHTA and CDR2 FQGNSA. The CDR3 loop spans 13 amino acids. V was clipped by 2 bases and J by 4 bases, with 6 bases between them. CDR3: CASSLTQNQPQHF. CDR3 nucleotide sequence: TGTGCCAGCAGCTTAACCCAGAATCAGCCCCAGCATTTT.

The J gene is TRBJ2-4, the V gene TRBV11-2, with 10 bases fitting TRBD2. CDR1 and CDR2 from the germline V gene are SGHAT and FQNNGV. Trimming at V came to 4 bases and at J to 5 bases, leaving 14 bases not matched to a gene. The length of the CDR3 is 18 residues. CDR3 nucleotides: TGTGCCAGCAGCTCCCCTTTTATAGCGGGGGGAGGCGAAAACATTCAGTACTTC. Amino acids: CASSSPFIAGGGENIQYF.